The 15 T cell receptor beta chains below were found in one sample sequenced in a study of brain T cells in children with intractable seizures listed by TCRdb under 2021. The time point label corresponds to: blood from clinic visit 5 months post-surgery; TSC patient then seizure free. Library construction relied on the immunoSEQ multiplex PCR assay. The clones in this table, taken by TCRdb from immuneACCESS, are in-frame only. Not every clone is retained; where verified, under half of the shortfall comes from an unresolved V gene, and the cause of the rest is unknown. The sample profile shows 300,000 to 400,000 clones; about 93% of them were found once. The ten largest clones take up 4.5% to 7% of the sample. The sample was peripheral blood, taken around 5 months after surgery. The source is a boy under two years old with tuberous sclerosis and intractable seizures.

This chain joins TRBV7-2 and TRBJ2-2, with 8 bases aligning to TRBD2. Germline CDR1 is SGHTA and CDR2 is FQGNSA. The CDR3 extends over 16 amino acids. The V and J ends lost 8 bases and 3 bases, in that order; junction bases with no gene match: 11. The CDR3, as DNA: TGTGCCAGCGTATGGGTAGCGGGGAGCTACACCGGGGAGCTGTTTTTT. Protein product: CASVWVAGSYTGELFF.

The chain employs TRBV5-1 and TRBJ2-5; D is possibly TRBD1 (6 bases). CDR1 is SGHRS, CDR2 YFSETQ, per germline. The CDR3 extends over 16 amino acids. Trimming took 4 bases from V and 2 from J, leaving 18 bases between them. CDR3 sequence: CASSKSPQGIQETQYF. The CDR3 DNA is TGCGCCAGCAGCAAATCTCCACAGGGAATTCAAGAGACCCAGTACTTC.

This sequence joins TRBV2 and TRBJ2-5; 8 nucleotides match TRBD2. The ends lost 4 bases at V and 2 bases at J; junction bases unmatched: 12. Per the germline V gene, CDR1 is SNHLY and CDR2 is FYNNEI. There are 17 residues in the CDR3. The CDR3 coding sequence is TGTGCCAGCAGTGGTGACTGGGTAGCGGGGTCTCAAGAGACCCAGTACTTC. Translated: CASSGDWVAGSQETQYF.

V gene TRBV24-1 combines with J gene TRBJ2-2; D remains unclear. The V gene's germline CDR1 is KGHDR and CDR2 SFDVKD. The CDR3 contains 14 residues. V was cut by 2 bases and J by 9 bases, with 12 bases left in between. This CDR3 is CATSDYPNSRELFF. The CDR3 bases are TGTGCCACCAGTGATTATCCTAACTCGAGGGAGCTGTTTTTT.

This chain links TRBV5-3 with TRBJ2-2; 8 nucleotides line up with TRBD2. TRBV5-3 is sorted into the ORF group, with uncertain function. Unmatched junction bases numbered 5, after V lost 4 bases and J lost 0 bases. This CDR3 is 16 amino acids long. CDR3 coding DNA: TGTGCCAGAAGCATTCTAGCGGGCCCGAACACCGGGGAGCTGTTTTTT. It encodes CARSILAGPNTGELFF.

The gene calls are TRBV6-5 and TRBJ1-1; D may be TRBD1 (5 bases). Germline V gene sequence: CDR1 MNHEY, CDR2 SVGAGI. Deletions cut 6 bases from V and 1 base from J, with 9 bases between. The CDR3 runs 13 residues. This CDR3 reads CASSRRENTEAFF. DNA of the CDR3: TGTGCCAGCAGCCGCAGGGAGAACACTGAAGCTTTCTTT.

The chain joins TRBV29-1 to TRBJ1-1; 8 nucleotides match TRBD1. The trim removed 7 bases at V and 1 base at J, leaving 8 bases unmatched. Germline V CDR1 and CDR2: SQVTM, ANQGSEA. This CDR3 comprises 14 residues. CDR3 region: CSGAGGGWNTEAFF. The CDR3 nucleotides are TGCAGCGGAGCAGGGGGCGGTTGGAACACTGAAGCTTTCTTT.

A single count supports this clone. The chain combines TRBV2 with TRBJ1-1; D unresolved. The CDR3 has 14 residues. The V end lost 6 bases, the J end lost 0 bases, and 11 bases lay between the germline ends. CDR1 and CDR2 from the germline V gene are SNHLY and FYNNEI. The CDR3 bases are TGTGCCAGCAGCCCGCGCCTTCTGAACACTGAAGCTTTCTTT. Encoded protein: CASSPRLLNTEAFF.

This clone was detected only once. The chain has TRBV11-2 and TRBJ1-4; D is perhaps TRBD1 (6 bases). The CDR3 totals 17 residues. The V gene's germline CDR1 is SGHAT and CDR2 FQNNGV. V lost 6 bases and J lost 6, with 23 bases in between. CDR3: CASRTDDRQTSHEKLFF. As DNA, the CDR3 is TGTGCCAGCAGAACAGACGACAGGCAGACTTCCCATGAAAAACTGTTTTTT.

This sequence joins TRBV30 and TRBJ2-7, with TRBD2 matching 9 bases. The germline CDR1 and CDR2 sequences are GTSNPN and SVGIG (reference sequence). The trim removed 2 bases at V and 4 bases at J, leaving 9 bases unmatched. The CDR3 is made up of 15 amino acids. The CDR3 is CAWSSPGTSRYEQYF. The CDR3, as DNA: TGTGCCTGGAGTTCCCCCGGGACTAGCAGGTACGAGCAGTACTTC. Looking up the rest from reference TRBV30 and TRBJ2-7 gives the full variable domain: SQTIHQWPATLVQPVGSPLSLECTVEGTSNPNLYWYRQAAGRGLQLLFYSVGIGQISSEVPQNLSASRPQDRQFILSSKKLLLSDSGFYLCAWSSPGTSRYEQYFGPGTRLTVT.

The rearrangement joins TRBV5-4 to TRBJ1-2; 8 bases are shared with TRBD1. The CDR3 loop spans 13 amino acids. Looked up from germline, CDR1 is SGHNT and CDR2 is YYREEE (reference sequence). Trimming cost V 4 bases and J 12 bases; bases outside gene matches: 11. CDR3 loop: CASSKQGADLNTF. CDR3 nucleotides: TGTGCCAGCAGCAAGCAGGGGGCTGATCTGAACACCTTC. The whole variable domain, remainder taken from reference TRBV5-4 and TRBJ1-2, is ETGVTQSPTHLIKTRGQQVTLRCSSQSGHNTVSWYQQALGQGPQFIFQYYREEENGRGNFPPRFSGLQFPNYSSELNVNALELDDSALYLCASSKQGADLNTFGSGTRLTVV.

This chain joins TRBV5-1 and TRBJ2-1; D not resolved. The CDR3 sequence is 14 residues long. Germline CDR1 and CDR2: SGHRS and YFSETQ. Between the trimmed V and J ends, which lost 0 bases and 7 bases, there was a span of 11 bases. CDR3 region: CASSLASSKNEQFF. The CDR3 DNA reads TGCGCCAGCAGCTTGGCGTCCAGCAAGAATGAGCAGTTCTTC. Full variable domain (rest looked up from reference TRBV5-1 and TRBJ2-1): KAGVTQTPRYLIKTRGQQVTLSCSPISGHRSVSWYQQTPGQGLQFLFEYFSETQRNKGNFPGRFSGRQFSNSRSEMNVSTLELGDSALYLCASSLASSKNEQFFGPGTRLTVL.

This chain links TRBV11-2 with TRBJ2-3, with 8 positions matching TRBD1. The J segment lost 1 base and the V segment lost 4 bases, leaving 4 bases of the junction unmatched. The CDR3 runs to 15 residues. CDR1 is SGHAT and CDR2 is FQNNGV in the germline V gene. In DNA, the CDR3 is TGTGCCAGCAGCTGGGGGACAGGCGGCACAGATACGCAGTATTTT. Its translation: CASSWGTGGTDTQYF.

This sequence joins TRBV28 and TRBJ2-5; unclear D gene. Per the germline V gene, CDR1 is MDHEN and CDR2 is SYDVKM. V was trimmed by 6 bases and J by 7 bases, leaving 12 bases between them. The length of the CDR3 is 12 residues. Written as DNA, the CDR3 is TGTGCCAGCAGCTGGACGTCGGGGACCCAGTACTTC. Its translation is CASSWTSGTQYF.

The chain is built from TRBV14 and TRBJ1-1; 8 nucleotides agree with TRBD1. Germline-derived CDR1 and CDR2 are SGHDN and FVKESK. J was trimmed by 8 bases and V by 1 base; bases with no gene match: 3. This CDR3 has 13 amino acids. This CDR3 reads CASSQVWDREAFF. The DNA for the CDR3 is TGTGCCAGCAGCCAAGTCTGGGACAGGGAAGCTTTCTTT.